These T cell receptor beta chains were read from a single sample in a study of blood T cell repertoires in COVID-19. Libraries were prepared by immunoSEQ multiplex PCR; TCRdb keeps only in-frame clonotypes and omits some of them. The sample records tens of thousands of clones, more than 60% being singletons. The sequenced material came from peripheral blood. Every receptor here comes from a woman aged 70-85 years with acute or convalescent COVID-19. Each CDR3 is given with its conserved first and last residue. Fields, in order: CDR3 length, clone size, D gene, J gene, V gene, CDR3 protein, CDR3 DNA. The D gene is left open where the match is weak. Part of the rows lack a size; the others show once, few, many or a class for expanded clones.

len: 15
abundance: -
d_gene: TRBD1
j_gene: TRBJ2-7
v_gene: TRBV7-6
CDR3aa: CASSLSNRGGGEQYF
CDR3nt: TGTGCCAGCAGCTTATCTAACAGGGGTGGTGGCGAGCAGTACTTC

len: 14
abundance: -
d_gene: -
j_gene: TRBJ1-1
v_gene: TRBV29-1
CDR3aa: CSSFGPLMNTEAFF
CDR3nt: TGCAGCTCGTTTGGGCCGCTTATGAACACTGAAGCTTTCTTT

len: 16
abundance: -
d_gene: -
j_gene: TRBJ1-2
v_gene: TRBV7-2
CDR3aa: CASSLAFAGRGGGYTF
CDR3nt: TGTGCCAGCAGCTTAGCTTTTGCCGGGAGGGGAGGCGGCTACACCTTC

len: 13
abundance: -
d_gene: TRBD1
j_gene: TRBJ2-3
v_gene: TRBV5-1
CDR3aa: CASSQGDGDTQYF
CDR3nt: TGCGCCAGCAGCCAGGGGGATGGGGATACGCAGTATTTT

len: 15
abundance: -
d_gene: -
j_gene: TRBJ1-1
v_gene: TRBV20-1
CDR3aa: CSASIHSGGGTEAFF
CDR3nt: TGCAGTGCTAGTATCCACTCGGGGGGCGGTACTGAAGCTTTCTTT

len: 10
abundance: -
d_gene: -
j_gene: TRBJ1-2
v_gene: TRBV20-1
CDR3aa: CSAWTDGYTF
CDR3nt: TGCAGTGCTTGGACAGACGGCTACACCTTC

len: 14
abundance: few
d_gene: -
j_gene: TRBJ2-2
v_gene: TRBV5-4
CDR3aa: CASSLFGYAGELFF
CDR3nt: TGTGCCAGCAGCTTGTTCGGGTACGCCGGGGAGCTGTTTTTT

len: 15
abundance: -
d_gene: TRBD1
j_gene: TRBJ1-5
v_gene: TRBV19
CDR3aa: CASTGQGGRSQPQHF
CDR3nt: TGTGCCAGTACAGGACAGGGAGGAAGAAGCCAGCCCCAGCATTTT

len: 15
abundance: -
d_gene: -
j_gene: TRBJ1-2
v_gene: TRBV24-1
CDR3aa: CATSDPGVADYGYTF
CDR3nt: TGTGCCACCAGTGACCCCGGGGTAGCAGATTATGGCTACACCTTC

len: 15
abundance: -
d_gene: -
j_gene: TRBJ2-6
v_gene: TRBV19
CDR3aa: CASTPGQSGANVLTF
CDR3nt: TGTGCCAGTACCCCCGGACAGTCAGGGGCCAACGTCCTGACTTTC

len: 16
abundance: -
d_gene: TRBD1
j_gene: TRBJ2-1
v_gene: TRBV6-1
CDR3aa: CASSEMDWAGGNEQFF
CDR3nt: TGTGCCAGCAGTGAAATGGATTGGGCAGGGGGAAATGAGCAGTTCTTC